This T cell receptor (beta chain) is from a study of T cell responses to AZD1222 COVID-19 vaccine. Study-wide results and caveats: Nearly half of spike-specific TCRs reportedly target unmutated variant regions. Spike-specific TCRs gained breadth and depth after people received two AZD1222 doses. After the peak T cell response, and only then, were repertoires sampled.

CDR3 size: 19 residues. Assay used: immunoSEQ multiplex PCR; TCRdb lists only in-frame clones, some missing. The data show 150,000 to 160,000 clones, 90% seen once. On this clone itself: The antigen is undetermined.

This rearrangement joins TRBV21-1 to TRBJ2-3; the DNA was not used to check the table's D call, TRBD1. TRBV21-1 is designated a pseudogene. This receptor was taken from an adult in good health. The starting material was peripheral blood, obtained on day 0 of AZD1222 vaccination. CDR3 protein: CASSLRKGIQGDFWDTQYF. In DNA form, the CDR3 reads TGTGCCAGCAGCCTTCGAAAAGGGATACAGGGGGACTTTTGGGATACGCAGTATTTT.